This T cell receptor beta chain was sequenced in a study of OX40 agonist ivuxolimab in advanced cancers. The overall study: Melanoma, hepatocellular carcinoma, head and neck or renal cell cancer occurred in dose-escalation patients. A history of anti-PD-1, anti-PD-L1 or anti-CTLA-4 therapy was acceptable, and approximately 40% had some. Findings and limits, study-wide: CD8+ T cells were the subset that, on average, had more expanded clones than CD4+.

V lost 6 bases and J 0 bases, leaving 12 bases between the germline ends. Looked up from germline, CDR1 is MNHEY and CDR2 is SVGAGI. This CDR3 comprises 14 residues. Blood sampling was done at baseline, cycle 4 day 1, and cycle 7 day 1. Measured with immunoSEQ multiplex PCR; TCRdb has only the in-frame clones, and not every one. The data show about 34,000 clones, around 90% seen once. As to this clone: Antigen unknown.

Source: CD4+ or CD8+ T cells sorted from blood, taken in a trial of the OX40 agonist ivuxolimab. The chain joins TRBV6-5 to TRBJ2-7; weak D call: TRBD2 (6 bases). The sequence was obtained from an adult with an advanced solid tumor such as melanoma, head and neck, liver or kidney cancer. Here the CDR3 reads CASSWTTSSYEQYF. Here the CDR3 DNA reads TGTGCCAGCAGCTGGACTACCAGCTCCTACGAGCAGTACTTC.